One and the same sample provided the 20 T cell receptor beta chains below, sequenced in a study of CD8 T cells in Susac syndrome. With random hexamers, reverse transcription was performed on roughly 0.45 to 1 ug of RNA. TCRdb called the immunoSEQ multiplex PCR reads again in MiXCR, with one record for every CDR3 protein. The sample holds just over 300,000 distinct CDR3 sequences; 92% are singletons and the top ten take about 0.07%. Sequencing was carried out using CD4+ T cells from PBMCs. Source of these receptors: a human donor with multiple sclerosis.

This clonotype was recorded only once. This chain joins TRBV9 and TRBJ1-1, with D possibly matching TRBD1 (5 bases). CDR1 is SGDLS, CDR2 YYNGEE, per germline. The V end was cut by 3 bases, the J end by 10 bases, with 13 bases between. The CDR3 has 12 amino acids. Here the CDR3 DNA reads TGTGCCAGCAGCGAGGGAACAGGTAGAGCTTTCTTT. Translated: CASSEGTGRAFF.

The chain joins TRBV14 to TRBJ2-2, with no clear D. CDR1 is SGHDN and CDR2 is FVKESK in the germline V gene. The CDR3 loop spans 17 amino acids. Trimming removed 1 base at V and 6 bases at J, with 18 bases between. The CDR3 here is CASSQAGRVGLAGELFF. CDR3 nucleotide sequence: TGTGCCAGCAGCCAAGCAGGCAGAGTTGGGCTCGCCGGGGAGCTGTTTTTT.

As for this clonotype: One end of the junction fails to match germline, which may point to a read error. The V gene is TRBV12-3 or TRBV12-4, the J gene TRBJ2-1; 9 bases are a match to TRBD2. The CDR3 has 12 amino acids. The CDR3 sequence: CASSLSGLASRF. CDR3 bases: TGTGCCAGCAGTCTATCGGGACTAGCATCTCGCTTC.

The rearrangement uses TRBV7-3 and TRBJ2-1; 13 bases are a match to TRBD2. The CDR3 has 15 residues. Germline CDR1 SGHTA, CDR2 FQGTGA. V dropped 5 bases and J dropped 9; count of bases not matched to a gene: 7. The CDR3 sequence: CASSITSGRASEQFF. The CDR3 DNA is TGTGCCAGCAGCATCACTAGCGGGAGGGCAAGTGAGCAGTTCTTC.

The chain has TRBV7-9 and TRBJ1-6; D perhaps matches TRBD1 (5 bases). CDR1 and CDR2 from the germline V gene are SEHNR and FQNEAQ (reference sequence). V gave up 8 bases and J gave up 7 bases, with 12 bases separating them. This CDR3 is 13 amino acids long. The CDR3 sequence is CASGTVTNSPLHF. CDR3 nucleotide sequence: TGTGCCAGCGGGACGGTGACGAATTCACCCCTCCACTTT.

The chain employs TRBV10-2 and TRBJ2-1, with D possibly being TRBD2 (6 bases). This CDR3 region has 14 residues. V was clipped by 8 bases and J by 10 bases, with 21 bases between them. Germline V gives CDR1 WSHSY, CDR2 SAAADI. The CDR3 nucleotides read TGCGCCAGCGCGGTGGGGACTCGCACTAGGGAGCAGTTCTTC. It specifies CASAVGTRTREQFF.

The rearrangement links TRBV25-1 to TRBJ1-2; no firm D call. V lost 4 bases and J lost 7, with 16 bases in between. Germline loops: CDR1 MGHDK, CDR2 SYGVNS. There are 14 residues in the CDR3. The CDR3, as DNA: TGTGCCAGCAGTGGAAATTCTCGATTGAGTGGCTACACCTTC. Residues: CASSGNSRLSGYTF.

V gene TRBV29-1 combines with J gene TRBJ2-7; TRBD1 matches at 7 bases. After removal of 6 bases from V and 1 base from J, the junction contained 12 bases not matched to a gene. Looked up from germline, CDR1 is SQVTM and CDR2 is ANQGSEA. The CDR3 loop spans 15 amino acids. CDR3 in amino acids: CSVRRTGTVSYEQYF. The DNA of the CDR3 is TGCAGCGTCCGTCGCACTGGGACAGTATCCTACGAGCAGTACTTC.

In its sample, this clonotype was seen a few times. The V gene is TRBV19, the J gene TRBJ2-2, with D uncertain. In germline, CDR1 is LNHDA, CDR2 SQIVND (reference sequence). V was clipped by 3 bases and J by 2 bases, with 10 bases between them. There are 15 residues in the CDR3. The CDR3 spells CASSISVLNTGELFF. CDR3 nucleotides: TGTGCCAGTAGTATCTCGGTTCTTAACACCGGGGAGCTGTTTTTT.

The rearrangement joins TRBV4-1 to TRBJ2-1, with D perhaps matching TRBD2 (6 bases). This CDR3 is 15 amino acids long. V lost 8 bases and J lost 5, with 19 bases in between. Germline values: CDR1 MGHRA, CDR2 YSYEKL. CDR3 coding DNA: TGCGCCAGCGGCACGTATGGAGGGCCCCACAATGAGCAGTTCTTC. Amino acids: CASGTYGGPHNEQFF.

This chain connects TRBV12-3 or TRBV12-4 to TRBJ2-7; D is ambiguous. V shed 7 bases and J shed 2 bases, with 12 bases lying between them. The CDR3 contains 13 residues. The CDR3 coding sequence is TGTGCCAGCAACCTCGACACCACCTACGAGCAGTACTTC. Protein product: CASNLDTTYEQYF.

This chain's CDR3 is CASSPDRDRDGYEQYF. The CDR3 DNA sequence: TGTGCCAGCAGCCCAGACCGGGACAGGGATGGCTACGAGCAGTACTTC. This sequence joins TRBV7-9 and TRBJ2-7; TRBD1 agrees at 9 bases. The CDR3 runs 16 residues. The ends lost 5 bases at V and 3 bases at J; junction bases unmatched: 11. Germline CDR1 is SEHNR and CDR2 is FQNEAQ (reference sequence).

This CDR3 is CASSQVRLLLTEAFF. CDR3 nucleotide sequence: TGTGCCAGCAGCCAAGTCCGTCTGTTATTGACTGAAGCTTTCTTT. V is TRBV14 and J is TRBJ1-1, with unresolved D. Germline V gene lookup returns CDR1 SGHDN and CDR2 FVKESK. This CDR3 comprises 15 residues. Trimming pared 1 base from V and 5 bases from J, leaving 14 bases between.

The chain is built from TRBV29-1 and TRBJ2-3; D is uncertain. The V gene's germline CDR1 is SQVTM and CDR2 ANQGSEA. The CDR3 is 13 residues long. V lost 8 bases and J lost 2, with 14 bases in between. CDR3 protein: CSSFRYPTDTQYF. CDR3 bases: TGCAGCTCCTTCCGGTACCCCACAGATACGCAGTATTTT.

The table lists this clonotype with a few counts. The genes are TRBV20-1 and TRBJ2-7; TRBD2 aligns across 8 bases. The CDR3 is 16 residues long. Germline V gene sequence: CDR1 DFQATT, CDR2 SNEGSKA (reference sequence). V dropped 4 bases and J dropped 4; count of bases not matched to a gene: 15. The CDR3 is CSAIKMAVAGIYEQYF. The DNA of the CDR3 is TGCAGTGCTATAAAGATGGCGGTAGCGGGAATATACGAGCAGTACTTC.

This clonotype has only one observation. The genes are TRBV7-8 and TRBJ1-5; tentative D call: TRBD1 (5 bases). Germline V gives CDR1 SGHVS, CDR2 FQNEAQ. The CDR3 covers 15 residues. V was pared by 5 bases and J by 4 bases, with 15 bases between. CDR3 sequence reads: CASSPGRAENQPQHF. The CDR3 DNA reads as TGTGCCAGCAGCCCAGGCAGGGCTGAAAATCAGCCCCAGCATTTT.

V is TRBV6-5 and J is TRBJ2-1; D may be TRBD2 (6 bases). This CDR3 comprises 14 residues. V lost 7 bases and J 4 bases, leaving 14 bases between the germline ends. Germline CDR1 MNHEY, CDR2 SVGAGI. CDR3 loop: CASTIHRGYNEQFF. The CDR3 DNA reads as TGTGCCAGCACCATACATCGGGGGTACAATGAGCAGTTCTTC.

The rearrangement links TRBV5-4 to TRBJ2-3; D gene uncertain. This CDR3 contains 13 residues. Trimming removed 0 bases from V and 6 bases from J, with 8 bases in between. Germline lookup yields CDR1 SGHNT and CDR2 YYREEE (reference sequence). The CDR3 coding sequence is TGTGCCAGCAGCTTGGAAGCGAGGGATACGCAGTATTTT. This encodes CASSLEARDTQYF.

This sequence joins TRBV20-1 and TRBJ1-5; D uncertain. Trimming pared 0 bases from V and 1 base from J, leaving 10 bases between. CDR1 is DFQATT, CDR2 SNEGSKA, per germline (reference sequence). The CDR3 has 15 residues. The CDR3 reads CSARDLRRSNQPQHF. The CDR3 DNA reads TGCAGTGCTAGAGATCTTCGAAGAAGCAATCAGCCCCAGCATTTT.

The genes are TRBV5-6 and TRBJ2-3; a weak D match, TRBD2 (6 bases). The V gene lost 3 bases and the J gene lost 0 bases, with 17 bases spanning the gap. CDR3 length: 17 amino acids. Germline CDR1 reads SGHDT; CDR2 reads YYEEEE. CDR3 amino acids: CASSSLGLGRSTDTQYF. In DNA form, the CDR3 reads TGTGCCAGCAGCTCCCTCGGGTTGGGGAGGAGCACAGATACGCAGTATTTT. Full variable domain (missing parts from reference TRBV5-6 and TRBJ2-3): DAGVTQSPTHLIKTRGQQVTLRCSPKSGHDTVSWYQQALGQGPQFIFQYYEEEERQRGNFPDRFSGHQFPNYSSELNVNALLLGDSALYLCASSSLGLGRSTDTQYFGPGTRLTVL.